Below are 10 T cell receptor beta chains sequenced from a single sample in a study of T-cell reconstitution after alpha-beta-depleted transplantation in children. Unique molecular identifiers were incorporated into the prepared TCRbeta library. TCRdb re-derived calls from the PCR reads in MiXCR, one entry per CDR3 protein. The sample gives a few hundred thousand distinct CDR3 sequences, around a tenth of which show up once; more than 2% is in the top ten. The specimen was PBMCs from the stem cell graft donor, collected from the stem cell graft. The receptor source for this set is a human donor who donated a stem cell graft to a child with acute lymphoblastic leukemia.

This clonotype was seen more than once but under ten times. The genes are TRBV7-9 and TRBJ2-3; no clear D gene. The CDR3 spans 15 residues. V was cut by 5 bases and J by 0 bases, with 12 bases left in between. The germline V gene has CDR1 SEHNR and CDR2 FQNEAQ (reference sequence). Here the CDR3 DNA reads TGTGCCAGCAGCCCCGCCTCCGCTAGCACAGATACGCAGTATTTT. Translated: CASSPASASTDTQYF.

Here the CDR3 reads CASSLHQALATSTDTQYF. CDR3 DNA: TGTGCCAGCAGTTTACATCAGGCACTAGCGACTAGCACAGATACGCAGTATTTT. This chain links TRBV28 with TRBJ2-3, with 7 positions matching TRBD2. CDR3 length equals 18 residues. CDR1 and CDR2 (germline): MDHEN, SYDVKM. Losses at the gene ends were 2 bases for V and 0 bases for J; bases not matched to a gene: 11.

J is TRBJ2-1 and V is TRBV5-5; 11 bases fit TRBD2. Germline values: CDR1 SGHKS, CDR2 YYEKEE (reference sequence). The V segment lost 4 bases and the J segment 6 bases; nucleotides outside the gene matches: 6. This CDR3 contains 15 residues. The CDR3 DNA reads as TGTGCCAGCAGCCTAGCGGGAGGCTCGGTCAATGAGCAGTTCTTC. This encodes CASSLAGGSVNEQFF.

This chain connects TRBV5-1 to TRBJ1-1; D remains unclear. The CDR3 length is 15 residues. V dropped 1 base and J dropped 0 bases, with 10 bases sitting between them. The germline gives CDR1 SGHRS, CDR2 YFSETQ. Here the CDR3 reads CASSLRDLMNTEAFF. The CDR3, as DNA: TGCGCCAGCAGCTTGAGGGATCTTATGAACACTGAAGCTTTCTTT.

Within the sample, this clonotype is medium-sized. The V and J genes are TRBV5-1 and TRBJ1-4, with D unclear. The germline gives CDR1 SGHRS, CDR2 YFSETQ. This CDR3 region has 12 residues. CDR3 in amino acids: CAQWTANEKLFF. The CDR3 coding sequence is TGCGCACAGTGGACGGCTAATGAAAAACTGTTTTTT.

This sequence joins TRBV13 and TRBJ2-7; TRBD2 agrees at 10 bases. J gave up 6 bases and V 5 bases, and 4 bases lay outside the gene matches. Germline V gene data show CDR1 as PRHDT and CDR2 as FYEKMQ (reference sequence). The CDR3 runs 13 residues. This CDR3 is CASSALAGVEQYF. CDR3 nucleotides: TGTGCCAGCAGCGCGCTAGCGGGAGTCGAGCAGTACTTC.

CDR3 residues: CSAGPGRTSGSPSTDTQYF. CDR3 nucleotide sequence: TGCAGTGCTGGACCTGGAAGGACTAGCGGATCCCCCAGCACAGATACGCAGTATTTT. This chain links TRBV20-1 with TRBJ2-3; 10 bases fit TRBD2. The CDR3 is made up of 19 amino acids. The V gene's germline CDR1 is DFQATT and CDR2 SNEGSKA (reference sequence). The V segment lost 5 bases and the J segment 0 bases; nucleotides outside the gene matches: 17.

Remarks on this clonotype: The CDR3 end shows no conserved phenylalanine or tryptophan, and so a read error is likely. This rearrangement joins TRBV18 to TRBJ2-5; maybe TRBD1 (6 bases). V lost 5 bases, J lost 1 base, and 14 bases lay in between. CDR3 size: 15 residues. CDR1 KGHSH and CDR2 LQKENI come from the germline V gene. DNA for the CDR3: TGTGCCAGCTCAACTTCCCGGACAGCCCAAGAGACCCAGTACTTG. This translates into CASSTSRTAQETQYL.

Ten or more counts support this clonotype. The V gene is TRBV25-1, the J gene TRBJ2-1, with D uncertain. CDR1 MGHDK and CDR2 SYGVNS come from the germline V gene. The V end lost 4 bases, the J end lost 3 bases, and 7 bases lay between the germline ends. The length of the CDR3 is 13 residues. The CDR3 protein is CASSVRHYNEQFF. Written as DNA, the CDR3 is TGTGCCAGCAGTGTAAGGCACTACAATGAGCAGTTCTTC.

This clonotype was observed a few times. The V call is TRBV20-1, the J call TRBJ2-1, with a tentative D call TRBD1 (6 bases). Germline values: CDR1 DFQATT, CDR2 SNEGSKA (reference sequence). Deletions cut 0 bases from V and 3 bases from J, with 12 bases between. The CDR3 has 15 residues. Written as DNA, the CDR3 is TGCAGTGCTAGAGATGTTGGGGGCATCTACAATGAGCAGTTCTTC. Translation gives CSARDVGGIYNEQFF.